This T cell receptor (beta chain) stems from a study of cytomegalovirus exposure and HLA in healthy donors. Trimming removed 8 bases at V and 1 base at J, with 9 bases between. CDR1 SNHLY and CDR2 FYNNEI come from the germline V gene. The CDR3 covers 12 residues. Both 60 Vbeta primers and 13 Jbeta primers went into the PCR. The repertoire was sequenced with immunoSEQ multiplex PCR; TCRdb's copy has only in-frame clones and lacks some. This sample has some 150,000 clones, with 60% to 80% found just once. This sequence was found in a male donor in good health and CMV-seronegative. Sequencing was performed on PBMCs. This chain connects TRBV2 to TRBJ2-7; D is unresolved. Here the CDR3 DNA reads TGTGCCAGCGTAATACAGTCCTACGAGCAGTACTTC. Translation gives CASVIQSYEQYF.